Given below is one T cell receptor (beta chain) in context. The CDR3 loop spans 15 amino acids. CDR1 MNHEY and CDR2 SVGAGI come from the germline V gene. V was pared by 5 bases and J by 8 bases, with 13 bases of the junction left unmatched. Measured with immunoSEQ multiplex PCR; TCRdb has only the in-frame clones, and not every one. The table lists under 650,000 clones, 90% to 96% of them singletons. The data were taken from a study of shared clonotypes between healthy human individuals. The receptor was derived from a woman in her 30s in good health. This chain links TRBV6-5 with TRBJ1-2; 8 positions match TRBD1. Sequencing was performed on naive CD4+ T cells sorted from blood. Stated subset: CD45RA+ positively selected. As DNA, the CDR3 is TGTGCCAGCAGTCCACGGACAGGGAGGACTGGGGGCTACACCTTC. Translation gives CASSPRTGRTGGYTF.